Below, 16 T cell receptor beta chains from the same sample are listed, as sequenced in a study of human T cells and chemical hapten exposure. TCRdb re-called the RACE reads through MiXCR, storing one row per CDR3 protein. The sample holds more than 45,000 distinct CDR3 sequences, about an eighth seen once. Documented time point: patch test 3, about 24 weeks after DPC sensitization. Described treatment: therapeutic diphenylcyclopropenone sensitization with weekly scalp DPC. The sequencing here drew on whole blood, taken in connection with sensitization to the hapten diphenylcyclopropenone (DPC). The source of these receptors is a man in his thirties or forties with alopecia areata. Some clones in this sample may be carry-over from other donors' samples.

The CDR3 DNA reads as TGCGCCAGCAGCTTGGGAGGGGCCGATCATGAGCAGTTCTTC. Translation gives CASSLGGADHEQFF. J is TRBJ2-1 and V is TRBV5-1; D might be TRBD1 or TRBD2, each matching 5 bases. The CDR3 runs 14 residues. Germline assignment: CDR1 SGHRS and CDR2 YFSETQ. V was shortened by 0 bases and J by 8 bases, with 12 bases between the two germline ends. Together with reference TRBV5-1 and TRBJ2-1, the CDR3 gives the full variable domain: KAGVTQTPRYLIKTRGQQVTLSCSPISGHRSVSWYQQTPGQGLQFLFEYFSETQRNKGNFPGRFSGRQFSNSRSEMNVSTLELGDSALYLCASSLGGADHEQFFGPGTRLTVL.

This clonotype was counted between two and nine times. This chain uses TRBV7-3 with TRBJ1-1; 7 bases are a match to TRBD1. CDR3 length: 14 residues. Germline assignment: CDR1 SGHTA and CDR2 FQGTGA. Trimming at V came to 5 bases and at J to 7 bases, leaving 10 bases not matched to a gene. In nucleotides, the CDR3 is TGTGCCAGCAGCCTCTACACGGGACAGTTTGAAGCTTTCTTT. This sequence encodes CASSLYTGQFEAFF.

This clonotype was seen many times. The chain carries TRBV12-3 or TRBV12-4 and TRBJ1-1; TRBD1 might be the D (5 bases). The CDR3 contains 12 residues. V was pared by 2 bases and J by 8 bases, with 9 bases between. The CDR3 here is CASSLWGSEAFF. The CDR3, as DNA: TGTGCCAGCAGTTTATGGGGGTCGGAAGCTTTCTTT.

This clonotype came up many times. The chain carries TRBV5-1 and TRBJ2-7; 12 bases map to TRBD1. The CDR3 is 18 amino acids. Trimming at V came to 4 bases and at J to 3 bases, leaving 14 bases not matched to a gene. CDR1 is SGHRS, CDR2 YFSETQ, per germline. CDR3 in DNA: TGCGCCAGCAGCCTAGGCTCGGGACAGGGGGCGACCAACTACGAGCAGTACTTC. As protein: CASSLGSGQGATNYEQYF. The complete variable domain, with remaining parts taken from reference TRBV5-1 and TRBJ2-7, reads KAGVTQTPRYLIKTRGQQVTLSCSPISGHRSVSWYQQTPGQGLQFLFEYFSETQRNKGNFPGRFSGRQFSNSRSEMNVSTLELGDSALYLCASSLGSGQGATNYEQYFGPGTRLTVT.

This clonotype showed up just a few times. The chain has TRBV11-2 and TRBJ1-2; D is unclear. Germline V CDR1 and CDR2: SGHAT, FQNNGV. The germline V and J ends were trimmed by 5 bases and 0 bases, with 16 bases remaining between them. This CDR3 comprises 16 residues. This CDR3 reads CASSGLSKRTNYGYTF. Written as DNA, the CDR3 is TGTGCCAGCAGCGGTCTAAGTAAGCGAACTAACTATGGCTACACCTTC.

This clonotype was counted ten times or more. The chain is built from TRBV6-6 and TRBJ2-7, with no clear D. The CDR3 contains 12 residues. Germline loops: CDR1 MNHNY, CDR2 SVGAGI (reference sequence). Trimming removed 6 bases from V and 3 bases from J, with 9 bases in between. CDR3 sequence reads: CASSQFNYEQYF. Here the CDR3 DNA reads TGTGCCAGCAGCCAGTTCAACTACGAGCAGTACTTC.

This clonotype has just a few counts. The rearrangement links TRBV3-1 to TRBJ1-2, with D tentatively TRBD1 (6 bases). The germline V gene has CDR1 LGHDT and CDR2 YNNKEL (reference sequence). V gave up 2 bases and J gave up 7 bases, with 23 bases separating them. The CDR3 consists of 17 residues. The CDR3 sequence: CASSQPSGLYQGSGYTF. The DNA of the CDR3 is TGTGCCAGCAGCCAACCTTCAGGGTTATATCAGGGGTCTGGCTACACCTTC.

This clonotype was observed a few times. The chain carries TRBV18 and TRBJ1-5; D perhaps matches TRBD1 (6 bases). The V gene lost 1 base and the J gene lost 4 bases, with 14 bases spanning the gap. CDR3 length: 16 amino acids. Germline values: CDR1 KGHSH, CDR2 LQKENI. The CDR3 DNA follows: TGTGCCAGCTCACCACGGCTCAGGGGAGATAATCAGCCCCAGCATTTT. Translating it yields CASSPRLRGDNQPQHF.

The chain combines TRBV7-2 with TRBJ1-3; no clear D gene. CDR3 length: 14 amino acids. From germline, CDR1 is SGHTA and CDR2 FQGNSA. Trimming removed 1 base from V and 2 bases from J, with 6 bases in between. Here the CDR3 reads CASSLGVTGNTIYF. The CDR3 nucleotides are TGTGCCAGCAGCTTAGGGGTTACTGGAAACACCATATATTTT.

This clonotype has a count of ten or more. The chain couples TRBV5-4 to TRBJ2-5; 7 bases are a match to TRBD2. The ends lost 2 bases at V and 4 bases at J; junction bases unmatched: 14. The CDR3 runs to 17 residues. Germline assignment: CDR1 SGHNT and CDR2 YYREEE (reference sequence). The CDR3 sequence is CASSFYRASGDLETQYF. The DNA for the CDR3 is TGTGCCAGCAGCTTCTACCGGGCTAGCGGTGATCTAGAGACCCAGTACTTC.

The CDR3 sequence is CASSLESAGLYGYTF. The CDR3 nucleotides are TGTGCCAGCAGCTTAGAATCAGCCGGTCTCTATGGCTACACCTTC. V is TRBV11-2 and J is TRBJ1-2; D is unclear. The CDR3 covers 15 residues. Germline CDR1 SGHAT, CDR2 FQNNGV. The ends were cut back, 0 bases at V and 4 bases at J, with 12 bases in the middle.

The chain is built from TRBV28 and TRBJ2-7; TRBD2 matches at 8 bases. V gave up 10 bases and J gave up 2 bases; unmatched junction bases: 13. The CDR3 length is 15 residues. Germline V gives CDR1 MDHEN, CDR2 SYDVKM. The CDR3 region is CATLGSGGLTYEQYF. The CDR3 DNA reads as TGTGCCACCCTAGGGAGCGGGGGACTTACCTACGAGCAGTACTTC.

The chain combines TRBV27 with TRBJ2-2; no firm D call. Germline lookup yields CDR1 MNHEY and CDR2 SMNVEV (reference sequence). This CDR3 contains 12 residues. Trimming pared 5 bases from V and 10 bases from J, leaving 11 bases between. The CDR3: CASSLRSLELFF. CDR3 bases: TGTGCCAGCAGTCTACGGTCCCTGGAGCTGTTTTTT.

This clonotype was counted at least ten times. The chain has TRBV10-3 and TRBJ2-1; 9 bases map to TRBD1. The germline gives CDR1 ENHRY, CDR2 SYGVKD. J was trimmed by 7 bases and V by 6 bases; bases with no gene match: 7. This CDR3 region has 14 residues. As DNA, the CDR3 is TGTGCCATCAGGACCGGGACAGGGCGGAATGAGCAGTTCTTC. Translating it yields CAIRTGTGRNEQFF.

This rearrangement joins TRBV7-9 to TRBJ1-1, with 9 positions matching TRBD1. After removal of 4 bases from V and 7 bases from J, the junction contained 13 bases not matched to a gene. Looked up from germline, CDR1 is SEHNR and CDR2 is FQNEAQ (reference sequence). The CDR3 is made up of 16 amino acids. The CDR3 DNA reads TGTGCCAGCAGCTCCCTCCGGGACAGGGTGTTTTATGAAGCTTTCTTT. It translates to CASSSLRDRVFYEAFF. The variable domain in full, with the rest retrieved from reference TRBV7-9 and TRBJ1-1, is DTGVSQNPRHKITKRGQNVTFRCDPISEHNRLYWYRQTLGQGPEFLTYFQNEAQLEKSRLLSDRFSAERPKGSFSTLEIQRTEQGDSAMYLCASSSLRDRVFYEAFFGQGTRLTVV.

This clonotype was recorded at least ten times. This chain joins TRBV2 and TRBJ1-2; D is possibly TRBD1 (6 bases). Germline CDR1 is SNHLY and CDR2 is FYNNEI. Trimming pared 3 bases from V and 4 bases from J, leaving 9 bases between. CDR3 length equals 13 residues. As DNA, the CDR3 is TGTGCCAGCAGTGAGCAGGGGCTCTATGGCTACACCTTC. This sequence encodes CASSEQGLYGYTF.